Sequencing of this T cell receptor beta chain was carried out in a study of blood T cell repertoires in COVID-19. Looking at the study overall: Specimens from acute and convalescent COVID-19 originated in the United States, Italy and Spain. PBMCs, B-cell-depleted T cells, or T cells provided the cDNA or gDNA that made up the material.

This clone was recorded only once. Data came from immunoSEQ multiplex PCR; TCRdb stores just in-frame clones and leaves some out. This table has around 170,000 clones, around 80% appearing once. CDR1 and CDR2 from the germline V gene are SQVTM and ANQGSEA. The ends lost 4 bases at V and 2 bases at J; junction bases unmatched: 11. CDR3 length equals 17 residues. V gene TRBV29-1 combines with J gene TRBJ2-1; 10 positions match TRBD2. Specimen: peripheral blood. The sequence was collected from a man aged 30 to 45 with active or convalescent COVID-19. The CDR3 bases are TGCAGCGTTGCCCATAGCGGGGGGCTCGCAACCTACAATGAGCAGTTCTTC. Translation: CSVAHSGGLATYNEQFF.